Each of the 29 T cell receptor beta chains below was sequenced from the same sample in a study of blood T cell repertoires in COVID-19. The method was immunoSEQ multiplex PCR; TCRdb's version includes in-frame clones alone and lacks a portion of them. This sample has 220,000 or so clones, with more than 80% found just once. The sample comprised PBMCs or T cells enriched from blood (not recorded which). These receptors were collected from a man aged 45-65 years who had been exposed to COVID-19.

CDR3 DNA: TGCGCCAGCAGCTTTAACAGCGGGGGATACACAGATACGCAGTATTTT. Translation gives CASSFNSGGYTDTQYF. The V gene is TRBV5-1, the J gene TRBJ2-3; 8 bases are shared with TRBD2. CDR1 SGHRS and CDR2 YFSETQ come from the germline V gene. V shed 2 bases and J 2 bases; nucleotides not matched to a gene: 7. CDR3 length equals 16 residues. Full variable domain (outside the CDR3, taken from reference TRBV5-1 and TRBJ2-3): KAGVTQTPRYLIKTRGQQVTLSCSPISGHRSVSWYQQTPGQGLQFLFEYFSETQRNKGNFPGRFSGRQFSNSRSEMNVSTLELGDSALYLCASSFNSGGYTDTQYFGPGTRLTVL.

A few counts support this clone. The V and J genes are TRBV19 and TRBJ1-5, with D tentatively TRBD1 (5 bases). CDR1 is LNHDA, CDR2 SQIVND, per germline (reference sequence). The CDR3 covers 15 residues. V was pared by 6 bases and J by 5 bases, with 17 bases between. CDR3 sequence: CASRGSGMGYQPQHF. The CDR3 DNA reads as TGTGCCAGTAGGGGATCAGGGATGGGCTATCAGCCCCAGCATTTT.

The genes are TRBV5-1 and TRBJ1-1; no clear D gene. The CDR3 contains 15 residues. The V and J ends lost 0 bases and 4 bases respectively, with 13 bases between them. The V gene's germline CDR1 is SGHRS and CDR2 YFSETQ. CDR3 bases: TGCGCCAGCAGCTTGGACCCGTTTTCGGGCACTGAAGCTTTCTTT. The encoded protein is CASSLDPFSGTEAFF.

The CDR3 is CASSFDRGNSPLHF. The CDR3 DNA reads as TGTGCCAGCAGCTTTGACAGGGGTAACTCACCCCTCCACTTT. The rearrangement links TRBV11-1 to TRBJ1-6, with 8 bases that match TRBD1. The CDR3 runs 14 residues. Germline V gene lookup returns CDR1 SGHAT and CDR2 FQDESV (reference sequence). V was pared by 3 bases and J by 10 bases, with 5 bases of the junction left unmatched.

The chain employs TRBV24-1 and TRBJ2-3; the match to TRBD2 covers 16 bases. After removal of 3 bases from V and 5 bases from J, the junction contained 13 bases not matched to a gene. The CDR3 has 20 amino acids. Germline V gives CDR1 KGHDR, CDR2 SFDVKD. CDR3 DNA sequence: TGTGCCACCAGTGATCCTGCGGGACTAGCGGGGGGGCAAGTAATAGATACGCAGTATTTT. Its translation is CATSDPAGLAGGQVIDTQYF.

This clone was seen only once. The chain carries TRBV27 and TRBJ2-5; 7 bases are a match to TRBD2. Germline V gene lookup returns CDR1 MNHEY and CDR2 SMNVEV (reference sequence). The CDR3 has 14 amino acids. The V and J ends lost 5 bases and 1 base, in that order; junction bases with no gene match: 4. CDR3 residues: CASSARLAQETQYF. For the CDR3, the DNA is TGTGCCAGCAGTGCAAGACTAGCCCAAGAGACCCAGTACTTC.

In DNA form, the CDR3 reads TGTGCCAGCAGCCTTCAGGGGGCGTGGGGCTACACCTTC. As protein: CASSLQGAWGYTF. The rearrangement links TRBV5-4 to TRBJ1-2; 8 nucleotides line up with TRBD1. This CDR3 is built from 13 residues. Germline assignment: CDR1 SGHNT and CDR2 YYREEE (reference sequence). The ends lost 4 bases at V and 8 bases at J; junction bases unmatched: 7.

The V call is TRBV6-5, the J call TRBJ2-1, with D perhaps matching TRBD2 (6 bases). V was trimmed by 6 bases and J by 4 bases, leaving 10 bases between them. This CDR3 comprises 13 residues. The germline gives CDR1 MNHEY, CDR2 SVGAGI. The CDR3, as DNA: TGTGCCAGCAGGAGGGAGGTTTACAATGAGCAGTTCTTC. This encodes CASRREVYNEQFF.

In nucleotides, the CDR3 is TGTGCCAGCAGCCGTGGGAACTTACGAATTACGGGGGTC. Its translation: CASSRGNLRITGV. The chain couples TRBV28 to TRBJ2-7, with a possible D match to TRBD2 (5 bases). Per germline, CDR1 MDHEN and CDR2 SYDVKM. CDR3 length: 13 residues.

The chain combines TRBV18 with TRBJ1-2; 12 nucleotides agree with TRBD1. CDR3 length: 14 amino acids. Trimming cost V 5 bases and J 6 bases; bases outside gene matches: 4. The germline V gene encodes CDR1 KGHSH and CDR2 LQKENI. The chain's CDR3 is CASSAGTGGDGYTF. The CDR3 DNA follows: TGTGCCAGCTCAGCGGGGACAGGGGGCGATGGCTACACCTTC.

The V and J genes are TRBV28 and TRBJ1-1; no firm D call. Germline V CDR1 and CDR2: MDHEN, SYDVKM. The CDR3 extends over 13 amino acids. The germline V and J ends were trimmed by 7 bases and 4 bases, with 13 bases remaining between them. Written as DNA, the CDR3 is TGTGCCAGCAACAATCCCTGGGCCACTGAAGCTTTCTTT. Its protein is CASNNPWATEAFF. The full variable domain, its missing parts supplied by reference TRBV28 and TRBJ1-1, is DVKVTQSSRYLVKRTGEKVFLECVQDMDHENMFWYRQDPGLGLRLIYFSYDVKMKEKGDIPEGYSVSREKKERFSLILESASTNQTSMYLCASNNPWATEAFFGQGTRLTVV.

The chain is built from TRBV24-1 and TRBJ1-2; D is perhaps TRBD1 (5 bases). Germline lookup yields CDR1 KGHDR and CDR2 SFDVKD. The CDR3 is made up of 14 amino acids. The ends were cut back, 1 base at V and 8 bases at J, with 13 bases in the middle. Here the CDR3 reads CATSDFARVEGYTF. The CDR3 DNA reads TGTGCCACCAGTGATTTCGCCAGGGTCGAAGGCTACACCTTC.

J is TRBJ1-6 and V is TRBV10-1, with D perhaps matching TRBD1 (5 bases). Germline V gene sequence: CDR1 WNHNN, CDR2 SYGVQD (reference sequence). Trimming pared 0 bases from V and 12 bases from J, leaving 6 bases between. This CDR3 comprises 12 residues. CDR3 in amino acids: CASSESREPLHF. CDR3 DNA: TGCGCCAGCAGTGAGTCCAGGGAACCCCTCCACTTT.

This clone was recorded only once. The chain employs TRBV6-5 and TRBJ2-1; D gene ambiguous. Germline V CDR1 and CDR2: MNHEY, SVGAGI. The V end was cut by 0 bases, the J end by 8 bases, with 11 bases between. The CDR3 is made up of 14 amino acids. The CDR3 sequence: CASSYSLVADEQFF. As DNA, the CDR3 is TGTGCCAGCAGTTACTCGCTAGTGGCGGATGAGCAGTTCTTC.

J is TRBJ1-1 and V is TRBV19; 11 nucleotides agree with TRBD1. J lost 4 bases, V lost 6 bases, and 1 base had no gene match. The CDR3 extends over 13 amino acids. Germline V gene data show CDR1 as LNHDA and CDR2 as SQIVND (reference sequence). The CDR3, as DNA: TGTGCCAGTAGGGGACAGGGGGGCACTGAAGCTTTCTTT. It translates to CASRGQGGTEAFF.

This clone was counted only a few times. This chain connects TRBV6-2 or TRBV6-3 to TRBJ2-7; tentatively, D is TRBD1 (5 bases). This CDR3 region has 16 residues. Germline-derived CDR1 and CDR2 are MNHEY and SVGEGT. Trimming took off 0 bases at V and 2 bases at J, with 14 bases between the two ends. The CDR3 is CASSYSPGKFTYEQYV. The CDR3 DNA sequence: TGTGCCAGCAGTTACTCCCCAGGGAAATTTACCTACGAGCAGTACGTC.

This clone was seen a handful of times. This sequence joins TRBV3-1 (or the pseudogene TRBV3-2) and TRBJ1-3; possibly TRBD1 for D (6 bases). In germline, CDR1 is LGHDT, CDR2 YNNKEL (reference sequence). This CDR3 has 14 amino acids. V lost 3 bases to trimming and J lost 2 bases, with 8 bases between them. The CDR3 region is CASSHRGTGNTIYF. DNA for the CDR3: TGTGCCAGCAGCCACAGGGGCACTGGAAACACCATATATTTT.

This clone came up once. Mismatch with germline at one junction end may stem from a read error. The chain links TRBV7-7 to TRBJ2-5; D may be TRBD1 (5 bases). This CDR3 has 15 residues. Germline assignment: CDR1 SSHAT and CDR2 FNYEAQ (reference sequence). CDR3: CASSYSHRYQETQYF. The CDR3 nucleotides read TGTGCTAGCAGTTATAGTCACAGGTACCAAGAGACCCAGTACTTC.

The chain has TRBV4-1 and TRBJ2-1, with TRBD2 matching 11 bases. Germline CDR1 MGHRA, CDR2 YSYEKL. The CDR3 runs 14 residues. The J segment lost 13 bases and the V segment lost 0 bases, leaving 5 bases of the junction unmatched. The CDR3 loop reads CASSQDPRLAGQFF. The DNA for the CDR3 is TGCGCCAGCAGCCAAGATCCCAGACTAGCGGGACAGTTCTTC.

The genes are TRBV7-8 and TRBJ1-1, with D hard to call. Germline assignment: CDR1 SGHVS and CDR2 FQNEAQ. Between the trimmed V and J ends, which lost 4 bases and 8 bases, there was a span of 20 bases. The CDR3 runs 15 residues. The CDR3 is CASSSSGNLGAEAFF. In DNA form, the CDR3 reads TGTGCCAGCAGCTCGTCGGGAAATTTAGGTGCCGAAGCTTTCTTT. Supplemented by reference TRBV7-8 and TRBJ1-1, the full variable domain reads GAGVSQSPRYKVAKRGQDVALRCDPISGHVSLFWYQQALGQGPEFLTYFQNEAQLDKSGLPSDRFFAERPEGSVSTLKIQRTQQEDSAVYLCASSSSGNLGAEAFFGQGTRLTVV.

The rearrangement joins TRBV2 to TRBJ1-6; 9 bases fit TRBD1. Germline assignment: CDR1 SNHLY and CDR2 FYNNEI. With 6 bases clipped from V and 7 bases from J, the junction kept 7 bases outside the gene matches. The CDR3 totals 15 residues. The CDR3 is CASREQGAGNSPLHF. The CDR3 DNA follows: TGTGCCAGCAGGGAACAGGGGGCTGGGAATTCACCCCTCCACTTT. The full variable domain, completed using reference TRBV2 and TRBJ1-6, is EPEVTQTPSHQVTQMGQEVILRCVPISNHLYFYWYRQILGQKVEFLVSFYNNEISEKSEIFDDQFSVERPDGSNFTLKIRSTKLEDSAMYFCASREQGAGNSPLHFGNGTRLTVT.

The chain has TRBV10-3 and TRBJ1-5; TRBD1 is a possible D gene (5 bases). This CDR3 comprises 13 residues. CDR1 and CDR2 from the germline V gene are ENHRY and SYGVKD. Deletions cut 10 bases from V and 2 bases from J, with 12 bases between. The CDR3 DNA reads as TGTGCCACCGGCAGGGAGGGCAATCAGCCCCAGCATTTT. It codes for CATGREGNQPQHF.

The CDR3, as DNA: TGTGCCAGCAGCGAATACCCTGACAGGGGTGGCGGTGAAAAACTGTTTTTT. Its protein is CASSEYPDRGGGEKLFF. The rearrangement links TRBV9 to TRBJ1-4; TRBD1 aligns across 8 bases. With 3 bases clipped from V and 7 bases from J, the junction kept 14 bases outside the gene matches. Germline-derived CDR1 and CDR2 are SGDLS and YYNGEE. There are 17 residues in the CDR3.

J is TRBJ2-1 and V is TRBV6-5; 9 bases agree with TRBD2. The CDR3 has 15 residues. After removal of 8 bases from V and 3 bases from J, the junction contained 8 bases not matched to a gene. CDR1 MNHEY and CDR2 SVGAGI come from the germline V gene. The CDR3: CASGKAGGDYNEQFF. CDR3 nucleotide sequence: TGTGCCAGCGGGAAGGCGGGAGGGGACTACAATGAGCAGTTCTTC.

The chain carries TRBV18 and TRBJ1-3, with D unclear. Trimming removed 4 bases at V and 2 bases at J, with 15 bases between. The CDR3 runs to 16 residues. CDR1 is KGHSH, CDR2 LQKENI, per germline. The CDR3 reads CASSQSGIRTGNTIYF. Here the CDR3 DNA reads TGTGCCAGCTCACAGTCGGGGATCCGTACTGGAAACACCATATATTTT. Full variable domain (outside the CDR3, taken from reference TRBV18 and TRBJ1-3): NAGVMQNPRHLVRRRGQEARLRCSPMKGHSHVYWYRQLPEEGLKFMVYLQKENIIDESGMPKERFSAEFPKEGPSILRIQQVVRGDSAAYFCASSQSGIRTGNTIYFGEGSWLTVV.

The gene calls are TRBV2 and TRBJ1-1; 7 positions match TRBD1. Germline CDR1 reads SNHLY; CDR2 reads FYNNEI. The CDR3 consists of 13 residues. Trimming at V came to 6 bases and at J to 5 bases, leaving 6 bases not matched to a gene. Here the CDR3 reads CASRQGFETEAFF. The CDR3 DNA reads TGTGCCAGCAGACAGGGGTTTGAGACTGAAGCTTTCTTT.

J is TRBJ2-2 and V is TRBV19; D not resolved. The CDR3 consists of 13 residues. V was clipped by 6 bases and J by 2 bases, with 7 bases between them. CDR1 and CDR2 (germline): LNHDA, SQIVND (reference sequence). DNA for the CDR3: TGTGCCAGTAGCCGACTTAACACCGGGGAGCTGTTTTTT. It codes for CASSRLNTGELFF. The whole variable domain, filled in from reference TRBV19 and TRBJ2-2, reads DGGITQSPKYLFRKEGQNVTLSCEQNLNHDAMYWYRQDPGQGLRLIYYSQIVNDFQKGDIAEGYSVSREKKESFPLTVTSAQKNPTAFYLCASSRLNTGELFFGEGSRLTVL.

V gene TRBV7-9 combines with J gene TRBJ1-6; TRBD1 matches at 7 bases. V was pared by 3 bases and J by 10 bases, with 9 bases of the junction left unmatched. The CDR3 totals 15 residues. CDR1 is SEHNR and CDR2 is FQNEAQ in the germline V gene (reference sequence). CDR3 in DNA: TGTGCCAGCAGCTTTGGGGGGACAGTACCCTCACCCCTCCACTTT. This gives the protein CASSFGGTVPSPLHF.

V and J are TRBV3-1 (or the pseudogene TRBV3-2) and TRBJ2-5; D may be TRBD1 (6 bases). V was cut by 4 bases and J by 5 bases, with 17 bases left in between. This CDR3 is built from 15 residues. The germline CDR1 and CDR2 sequences are LGHDT and YNNKEL (reference sequence). The DNA for the CDR3 is TGTGCCAGCAGCCTACTACAGGGATATTTGGAGACCCAGTACTTC. It codes for CASSLLQGYLETQYF.